Following are 29 T cell receptor beta chains from one sample sequenced in a study of regulatory T cells in long-lasting Graves disease. TCR beta libraries were built with iRepertoire HTBI primers and Arm-PCR of CDR3 regions. MiXCR was run by TCRdb on the multiplex PCR reads, yielding one entry per CDR3 protein. The sample has roughly 500,000 distinct CDR3 sequences; 9.5% to 15% are singletons. Time point: newly diagnosed GD, antithyroid drugs for less than 3 months. Extracted RNA from PBMCs served as the source of the TCR library. The data also belong to a second study, concerning T cells in Graves' hyperthyroidism and ophthalmopathy.

Sequences were derived from peripheral blood mononuclear cells (PBMCs), sampled at new diagnosis, from a patient treated with antithyroid drugs. These receptors were taken from a woman in her twenties or thirties with Graves disease.

This clonotype was seen a handful of times. The chain employs TRBV19 and TRBJ1-5; 8 bases are shared with TRBD1. Germline CDR1 is LNHDA and CDR2 is SQIVND (reference sequence). The CDR3 runs 16 residues. After removal of 0 bases from V and 7 bases from J, the junction contained 8 bases not matched to a gene. Here the CDR3 reads CASSIDRGQGWQPQHF. Here the CDR3 DNA reads TGTGCCAGTAGTATAGATCGAGGACAGGGATGGCAGCCCCAGCATTTT. The full variable domain, completed using reference TRBV19 and TRBJ1-5, is DGGITQSPKYLFRKEGQNVTLSCEQNLNHDAMYWYRQDPGQGLRLIYYSQIVNDFQKGDIAEGYSVSREKKESFPLTVTSAQKNPTAFYLCASSIDRGQGWQPQHFGDGTRLSIL.

This clonotype was counted many times. The rearrangement uses TRBV7-2 and TRBJ1-5; D unclear. Germline V gene sequence: CDR1 SGHTA, CDR2 FQGNSA. V was cut by 5 bases and J by 7 bases, with 18 bases left in between. The CDR3 spans 15 residues. CDR3: CASSPIRERHQPQHF. The CDR3 region has the DNA TGTGCCAGCAGCCCGATAAGGGAGCGGCACCAGCCCCAGCATTTT.

This clonotype was found many times. The chain links TRBV6-1 to TRBJ1-1; 9 positions agree with TRBD1. Germline assignment: CDR1 MNHNS and CDR2 SASEGT. The CDR3 is 15 residues long. V lost 6 bases, J lost 0 bases, and 5 bases stayed unmatched. CDR3 nucleotides: TGTGCCAGCAGCCTGACAGGGGGAGTGAACACTGAAGCTTTCTTT. Its protein is CASSLTGGVNTEAFF.

This clonotype was counted at least ten times. This chain uses TRBV10-3 with TRBJ2-3, with D possibly TRBD2 on 5 matching bases. The J call may be faulty, since TRBJ2-7 better matches the DNA end. Germline CDR1 and CDR2: ENHRY and SYGVKD. The CDR3 contains 13 residues. CDR3 DNA: TGTGCCATCAGTAGCGGAGAACTCTACGAGCAGTACTTC. Translating it yields CAISSGELYEQYF.

This clonotype has a count of ten or more. The chain is built from TRBV19 and TRBJ1-5; the match to TRBD1 covers 11 bases. V dropped 5 bases and J dropped 7; count of bases not matched to a gene: 22. Per germline, CDR1 LNHDA and CDR2 SQIVND (reference sequence). CDR3 size: 20 residues. For the CDR3, the DNA is TGTGCCAGTAGTTCCCACCTCCGGGACAGGGGGACTTGGGGAGACCAGCCCCAGCATTTT. Its translation is CASSSHLRDRGTWGDQPQHF.

Turning to this clonotype: This is likely an artifact of a read error, given a far larger clone one base away. J is TRBJ2-1 and V is TRBV27; 10 positions agree with TRBD2. CDR1 and CDR2 (germline): MNHEY, SMNVEV (reference sequence). With 5 bases clipped from V and 3 bases from J, the junction kept 4 bases outside the gene matches. This CDR3 spans 15 amino acids. The CDR3: CASSDLAGDYNEQFF. The CDR3 bases are TGTGCCAGCAGTGATCTAGCGGGAGACTACAATGAGCAGTTCTTC.

J is TRBJ1-5 and V is TRBV20-1, with unresolved D. V dropped 0 bases and J dropped 0 bases, with 9 bases sitting between them. CDR3 length: 15 residues. The germline CDR1 and CDR2 sequences are DFQATT and SNEGSKA (reference sequence). The CDR3 loop is CSARESGFSNQPQHF. In DNA form, the CDR3 reads TGCAGTGCTAGAGAATCGGGCTTTAGCAATCAGCCCCAGCATTTT.

J is TRBJ1-1 and V is TRBV12-3 or TRBV12-4; D is perhaps TRBD1 (5 bases). V was cut by 5 bases and J by 0 bases, with 16 bases left in between. This CDR3 region has 16 residues. The CDR3 is CASSPVGGKMNTEAFF. DNA of the CDR3: TGTGCCAGCAGTCCAGTGGGGGGGAAGATGAACACTGAAGCTTTCTTT.

This clonotype was recorded at least ten times. The V and J genes are TRBV3-1 and TRBJ2-7; 7 bases line up with TRBD2. CDR1 is LGHDT and CDR2 is YNNKEL in the germline V gene (reference sequence). The length of the CDR3 is 16 residues. The V gene end was trimmed by 2 bases and the J gene end by 0 bases; junction bases not matched to a gene: 7. The CDR3 here is CASSQQAAGTSYEQYF. The CDR3, as DNA: TGTGCCAGCAGCCAACAAGCAGCGGGGACCTCCTACGAGCAGTACTTC.

This clonotype was seen more than once but under ten times. The V call is TRBV19, the J call TRBJ1-4, with TRBD1 identical over 7 bases. The length of the CDR3 is 15 residues. Losses at the gene ends were 3 bases for V and 8 bases for J; bases not matched to a gene: 9. Germline assignment: CDR1 LNHDA and CDR2 SQIVND (reference sequence). The CDR3 reads CASSMTGTEREKLFF. The CDR3 nucleotides read TGTGCCAGTAGTATGACCGGGACAGAGAGGGAAAAACTGTTTTTT. Drawing the rest from reference TRBV19 and TRBJ1-4, the complete variable domain is DGGITQSPKYLFRKEGQNVTLSCEQNLNHDAMYWYRQDPGQGLRLIYYSQIVNDFQKGDIAEGYSVSREKKESFPLTVTSAQKNPTAFYLCASSMTGTEREKLFFGSGTQLSVL.

This clonotype was seen at least ten times. CDR3 loop: CAWNAVYGYTF. CDR3 nucleotide sequence: TGTGCCTGGAATGCAGTCTATGGCTACACCTTC. The chain carries TRBV30 and TRBJ1-2; D unresolved. The length of the CDR3 is 11 residues. Trimming stripped 4 bases from V and 4 bases from J, with 7 bases between. Germline CDR1 GTSNPN, CDR2 SVGIG (reference sequence).

This clonotype came up many times. J is TRBJ2-1 and V is TRBV29-1; unclear D gene. This CDR3 has 14 amino acids. V dropped 6 bases and J dropped 3 bases, with 15 bases sitting between them. Germline CDR1 and CDR2: SQVTM and ANQGSEA. The CDR3 DNA follows: TGCAGCGTACCCTTAGGACCCAACTACAATGAGCAGTTCTTC. Its protein is CSVPLGPNYNEQFF.

Here the CDR3 reads CASSNRGTSAKGGYNEQFF. For the CDR3, the DNA is TGTGCCAGTAGTAACCGAGGGACTAGCGCTAAGGGTGGGTACAATGAGCAGTTCTTC. The chain uses TRBV19 and TRBJ2-1; 10 bases fit TRBD2. V lost 4 bases, J lost 4 bases, and 16 bases stayed unmatched. Germline V gene data show CDR1 as LNHDA and CDR2 as SQIVND (reference sequence). The CDR3 spans 19 residues.

This clonotype appeared a few times. V is TRBV9 and J is TRBJ2-1, with 7 bases identical to TRBD2. There are 16 residues in the CDR3. The germline V gene has CDR1 SGDLS and CDR2 YYNGEE. Trimming took 4 bases from V and 3 from J; bases not matched to a gene: 10. CDR3 nucleotides: TGTGCCAGCAGCAAATGGGGGGGAGGGTTCTACAATGAGCAGTTCTTC. Translating gives CASSKWGGGFYNEQFF.

This clonotype appeared once. The chain combines TRBV29-1 with TRBJ2-7; D gene ambiguous. V was clipped by 5 bases and J by 7 bases, with 21 bases between them. The CDR3 has 14 residues. Germline lookup yields CDR1 SQVTM and CDR2 ANQGSEA. The CDR3 loop is CSVSPGGSYNEQYF. CDR3 bases: TGCAGCGTTTCCCCGGGTGGATCCTACAATGAGCAGTACTTC.

This clonotype was recorded at least ten times. J is TRBJ1-1 and V is TRBV6-1; no reliable D call. Trimming pared 2 bases from V and 10 bases from J, leaving 26 bases between. This CDR3 contains 17 residues. Looked up from germline, CDR1 is MNHNS and CDR2 is SASEGT. CDR3 amino acids: CASSESRWGQLNVAAFF. The CDR3 region has the DNA TGTGCCAGCAGTGAAAGCCGTTGGGGTCAATTGAACGTTGCAGCTTTCTTT.

On this clonotype: Since a much larger clone is just one base distant, this may be a read error. The chain links TRBV6-2 or TRBV6-3 to TRBJ1-1; TRBD1 is a possible D gene (5 bases). V was cut by 5 bases and J by 7 bases, with 14 bases left in between. Germline values: CDR1 MNHEY, CDR2 SVGEGT. This CDR3 spans 13 amino acids. In DNA, the CDR3 is TGTGCCAGCAGTGAGAGGGACTGCTATGAAGCTTTCTTT. This gives the protein CASSERDCYEAFF.

In its sample, this clonotype was seen a few times. The genes are TRBV19 and TRBJ2-2; possibly TRBD1 for D (6 bases). The CDR3 has 15 residues. Trimming stripped 6 bases from V and 4 bases from J, with 15 bases between. Germline V gene sequence: CDR1 LNHDA, CDR2 SQIVND (reference sequence). The DNA of the CDR3 is TGTGCCAGTAGCCCATTAACAGGGAGCACCGGGGAGCTGTTTTTT. As protein: CASSPLTGSTGELFF.

This clonotype showed up many times. V is TRBV6-1 and J is TRBJ2-5; D remains ambiguous. Trimming left V 2 bases short and J 1 base short, with 8 bases between. Germline V gives CDR1 MNHNS, CDR2 SASEGT. The length of the CDR3 is 14 residues. The CDR3 DNA is TGTGCCAGCAGTGAAAGTAGCACCCAAGAGACCCAGTACTTC. Encoded protein: CASSESSTQETQYF.

Worth noting for this clonotype: This may stem from a read error, because a much larger clone lies one nucleotide away. The rearrangement links TRBV12-3 or TRBV12-4 to TRBJ2-1; TRBD1 matches 10 bases. The CDR3 is 16 amino acids. V was pared by 6 bases and J by 0 bases, with 5 bases of the junction left unmatched. DNA of the CDR3: TGTGCCAGCAGCCCGACAGGGGGCTCCTCCTACAATGAGCAGTTCTTC. Translated: CASSPTGGSSYNEQFF.

This clonotype was recorded at least ten times. This chain joins TRBV3-1 and TRBJ1-1, with D possibly TRBD1 on 5 matching bases. The V and J ends lost 4 bases and 11 bases respectively, with 20 bases between them. CDR3 size: 14 residues. Looked up from germline, CDR1 is LGHDT and CDR2 is YNNKEL (reference sequence). CDR3 loop: CASSRRDAGPGAFF. CDR3 in DNA: TGTGCCAGCAGCCGGCGGGACGCAGGCCCAGGGGCTTTCTTT.

This clonotype has at least ten counts. J is TRBJ2-1 and V is TRBV7-2; D may correspond to TRBD1 or TRBD2 (5 bases each). The V end lost 1 base, the J end lost 2 bases, and 18 bases lay between the germline ends. The length of the CDR3 is 18 residues. CDR1 SGHTA and CDR2 FQGNSA come from the germline V gene. The CDR3 region is CASSLDWAVRGAYNEQFF. The DNA for the CDR3 is TGTGCCAGCAGCTTAGATTGGGCAGTGAGGGGAGCCTACAATGAGCAGTTCTTC. The whole variable domain, filled in from reference TRBV7-2 and TRBJ2-1, reads GAGVSQSPSNKVTEKGKDVELRCDPISGHTALYWYRQSLGQGLEFLIYFQGNSAPDKSGLPSDRFSAERTGGSVSTLTIQRTQQEDSAVYLCASSLDWAVRGAYNEQFFGPGTRLTVL.

For this clonotype: Possible read error: a much larger clone is one base away. The chain carries TRBV28 and TRBJ2-3, with D tentatively TRBD2 (5 bases). The J call may not be correct, given that the DNA end is closer to TRBJ2-1. Germline V gives CDR1 MDHEN, CDR2 SYDVKM. The CDR3 has 13 amino acids. DNA for the CDR3: TGTGCCAGCAGTTTGACTACCTCCTACGAGCAGTTCTTC. Amino acids: CASSLTTSYEQFF.

This clonotype has just a few counts. The chain uses TRBV7-2 and TRBJ2-7, with D tentatively TRBD2 (6 bases). The CDR3 has 15 amino acids. V lost 1 base, J lost 3 bases, and 13 bases lay in between. Germline V lookup: CDR1 SGHTA, CDR2 FQGNSA. The CDR3 DNA follows: TGTGCCAGCAGCTTAGGGGTCGGGAGAAGCTACGAGCAGTACTTC. Amino acids: CASSLGVGRSYEQYF.

This clonotype was picked up a small number of times. This chain links TRBV5-6 with TRBJ2-3; 11 nucleotides agree with TRBD2. Trimming removed 1 base from V and 4 bases from J; junction bases left unmatched: 8. Germline V gene data show CDR1 as SGHDT and CDR2 as YYEEEE. The CDR3 totals 17 residues. The CDR3 sequence is CASSLWSSGRSPDTQYF. The CDR3 bases are TGTGCCAGCAGCTTGTGGTCTAGCGGGAGGTCCCCAGATACGCAGTATTTT. The whole variable domain, filled in from reference TRBV5-6 and TRBJ2-3, reads DAGVTQSPTHLIKTRGQQVTLRCSPKSGHDTVSWYQQALGQGPQFIFQYYEEEERQRGNFPDRFSGHQFPNYSSELNVNALLLGDSALYLCASSLWSSGRSPDTQYFGPGTRLTVL.

This rearrangement joins TRBV19 to TRBJ1-5; TRBD1 matches at 8 bases. The germline V gene encodes CDR1 LNHDA and CDR2 SQIVND (reference sequence). The CDR3 length is 14 residues. The V and J ends lost 6 bases and 3 bases, in that order; junction bases with no gene match: 4. CDR3 sequence (DNA): TGTGCCAGTAGCAAGACAGGGGACAATCAGCCCCAGCATTTT. It encodes CASSKTGDNQPQHF.

This clonotype was observed many times. The chain uses TRBV3-1 and TRBJ2-7; tentatively, D is TRBD2 (6 bases). CDR1 and CDR2 (germline): LGHDT, YNNKEL (reference sequence). The CDR3 extends over 12 amino acids. With 1 base removed from V and 7 bases from J, the gap between germline ends came to 8 bases. This chain's CDR3 is CASSQVGGEQYF. The CDR3 nucleotides are TGTGCCAGCAGCCAAGTTGGAGGGGAGCAGTACTTC.

The rearrangement links TRBV18 to TRBJ2-7; D remains ambiguous. The germline gives CDR1 KGHSH, CDR2 LQKENI. The CDR3 sequence is 13 residues long. Trimming took 3 bases from V and 0 from J, leaving 6 bases between them. Written as DNA, the CDR3 is TGTGCCAGCTCACCTCCAGACTCCTACGAGCAGTACTTC. Protein: CASSPPDSYEQYF.

In this sample, this clonotype turned up many times. The chain has TRBV10-3 and TRBJ2-3; the D gene is possibly TRBD1 (5 bases). V dropped 3 bases and J dropped 4 bases, with 14 bases sitting between them. The CDR3 runs to 15 residues. Germline V gene data show CDR1 as ENHRY and CDR2 as SYGVKD. In nucleotides, the CDR3 is TGTGCCATCAGTGAAACCAGGGTTCGTGCAGATACGCAGTATTTT. Amino acids: CAISETRVRADTQYF.